The source of this T cell receptor beta chain is a study of cytomegalovirus exposure and HLA in healthy donors. The CDR3 sequence is 15 residues long. Germline loops: CDR1 MNHNS, CDR2 SASEGT. V gave up 10 bases and J gave up 9 bases, with 22 bases separating them. This clone was seen a few times. Amplification used 60 Vbeta primers and 13 Jbeta primers. The method was immunoSEQ multiplex PCR; TCRdb's version includes in-frame clones alone and lacks a portion of them. The sample yields some 150,000 clones, roughly 64% seen once. The chain joins TRBV6-1 to TRBJ1-6, with a possible D match to TRBD1 (6 bases). The sample comprised PBMCs. This clonotype was obtained from a woman in her 30s in good health and CMV-seropositive. The CDR3 loop reads CATRQSAGVSSPLHF. CDR3 DNA sequence: TGTGCCACCCGACAGTCCGCAGGGGTTAGTTCACCCCTCCACTTT.